This T cell receptor (beta chain) is drawn from a study of T cells in Graves' hyperthyroidism and ophthalmopathy. General observations from the study: Ophthalmopathy onset followed model prediction by a median approximately 5.9 months. Most clonotypes that expanded in the thyroid above 0.001 also showed up in blood. Separation of ophthalmopathy from stable hyperthyroidism was achieved by a 13 V-J model.

In this sample, this clonotype turned up a few times. What it binds is not known. Amplification yielded TCR beta CDR3 regions, with RNA transcripts as the source. During a first-round RT-PCR of the TCR CDR3, the HTBI primer set was used. A single record per CDR3 protein comes from TCRdb applying MiXCR to the multiplex PCR reads. The data contain under 400,000 distinct CDR3 sequences, around 25% of them singletons. V was cut by 2 bases and J by 12 bases, with 8 bases left in between. CDR3 length: 11 amino acids. Germline V gives CDR1 LGHDT, CDR2 YNNKEL (reference sequence). Sequencing used blood. The rearrangement links TRBV3-1 to TRBJ2-1; D is perhaps TRBD2 (5 bases). This TCR was recovered from a man in his fifties or sixties with Graves' hyperthyroidism. The CDR3 reads CASSQTGLQFF. CDR3 DNA sequence: TGTGCCAGCAGCCAAACTGGACTGCAGTTCTTC.